The 12 T cell receptor beta chains below were found in one sample sequenced in a study of graft-versus-host responses after intestinal transplantation. This table comes from immunoSEQ multiplex PCR, and its TCRdb copy is limited to in-frame clones, with some not included. The sample yields 90,000 to 130,000 clones, around 90% seen once. These receptors have no known antigen. Sequenced here: unstimulated CD4+ T cells sorted from spleen or lymph node cells, sampled before transplant. The receptors here all came from a human donor who was the organ donor for an intestinal transplant.

This rearrangement joins TRBV9 to TRBJ2-7; D is unclear. Germline V gene sequence: CDR1 SGDLS, CDR2 YYNGEE. The length of the CDR3 is 15 residues. V was trimmed by 4 bases and J by 3 bases, leaving 17 bases between them. The DNA for the CDR3 is TGTGCCAGCAGCCCGAGTTCGGAGAGGAACTACGAGCAGTACTTC. Amino acids: CASSPSSERNYEQYF.

The chain links TRBV2 to TRBJ2-5; D not resolved. The V gene's germline CDR1 is SNHLY and CDR2 FYNNEI. This CDR3 region has 11 residues. V was pared by 6 bases and J by 5 bases, with 7 bases between. DNA of the CDR3: TGTGCCAGCAGCGTTACGGAGACCCAGTACTTC. Amino acid sequence: CASSVTETQYF.

This clone came up a few times. The gene calls are TRBV2 and TRBJ2-1, with D possibly being TRBD2 (6 bases). Germline V gene sequence: CDR1 SNHLY, CDR2 FYNNEI. CDR3 length: 16 amino acids. Trimming shortened V by 4 bases and J by 7 bases, and 20 bases separated the two germline ends. CDR3 protein: CASSGERRVRENEQFF. CDR3 in DNA: TGTGCCAGCAGTGGGGAGCGGAGGGTCAGGGAGAATGAGCAGTTCTTC.

J is TRBJ2-1 and V is TRBV25-1, with TRBD1 identical over 11 bases. Germline values: CDR1 MGHDK, CDR2 SYGVNS. CDR3 length: 16 residues. The ends lost 1 base at V and 5 bases at J; junction bases unmatched: 4. The CDR3 nucleotides are TGTGCCAGCAGTGAATTTGGACAGGGGGCCCACAATGAGCAGTTCTTC. Translating gives CASSEFGQGAHNEQFF. Full variable domain (outside the CDR3, taken from reference TRBV25-1 and TRBJ2-1): EADIYQTPRYLVIGTGKKITLECSQTMGHDKMYWYQQDPGMELHLIHYSYGVNSTEKGDLSSESTVSRIRTEHFPLTLESARPSHTSQYLCASSEFGQGAHNEQFFGPGTRLTVL.

The chain couples TRBV11-2 to TRBJ2-5, with D uncertain. CDR3 length: 14 residues. Germline CDR1 SGHAT, CDR2 FQNNGV. Trimming left V 5 bases short and J 2 bases short, with 12 bases between. The chain's CDR3 is CASSPRFLQETQYF. CDR3 sequence (DNA): TGTGCCAGCAGCCCTAGGTTCCTTCAAGAGACCCAGTACTTC.

The rearrangement joins TRBV5-1 to TRBJ2-3, with 10 bases that match TRBD2. The CDR3 loop spans 15 amino acids. The V gene's germline CDR1 is SGHRS and CDR2 YFSETQ. Trimming took 6 bases from V and 0 from J; bases not matched to a gene: 4. This CDR3 reads CASNRLAGSTDTQYF. In nucleotides, the CDR3 is TGCGCCAGCAACCGACTAGCGGGCAGCACAGATACGCAGTATTTT.

Only one count was recorded for this clone. The chain recombines TRBV5-4 with TRBJ2-1; the D gene is possibly TRBD2 (5 bases). The germline CDR1 and CDR2 sequences are SGHNT and YYREEE (reference sequence). CDR3 size: 15 residues. The V end was cut by 1 base, the J end by 3 bases, with 11 bases between. This chain's CDR3 is CASSLTRDFYNEQFF. The CDR3 DNA follows: TGTGCCAGCAGCTTGACTAGGGATTTCTACAATGAGCAGTTCTTC. The entire variable domain, with the rest obtained from reference TRBV5-4 and TRBJ2-1, is as follows: ETGVTQSPTHLIKTRGQQVTLRCSSQSGHNTVSWYQQALGQGPQFIFQYYREEENGRGNFPPRFSGLQFPNYSSELNVNALELDDSALYLCASSLTRDFYNEQFFGPGTRLTVL.

The CDR3 DNA follows: TGTGCCAGTAGTATAACGGTCGGGGCCTACGAGCAGTACTTC. This encodes CASSITVGAYEQYF. The gene calls are TRBV19 and TRBJ2-7, with a tentative D call TRBD2 (5 bases). Per germline, CDR1 LNHDA and CDR2 SQIVND (reference sequence). V was trimmed by 2 bases and J by 2 bases, leaving 10 bases between them. The CDR3 length is 14 residues. The entire variable domain, with the rest obtained from reference TRBV19 and TRBJ2-7, is as follows: DGGITQSPKYLFRKEGQNVTLSCEQNLNHDAMYWYRQDPGQGLRLIYYSQIVNDFQKGDIAEGYSVSREKKESFPLTVTSAQKNPTAFYLCASSITVGAYEQYFGPGTRLTVT.

The J gene is TRBJ2-7, the V gene TRBV7-2, with TRBD2 matching 8 bases. The CDR3 sequence is 15 residues long. In germline, CDR1 is SGHTA, CDR2 FQGNSA. The J segment lost 3 bases and the V segment lost 5 bases, leaving 9 bases of the junction unmatched. CDR3 in DNA: TGTGCCAGCAGCCGAGGACTAGCAGACTTCTACGAGCAGTACTTC. This gives the protein CASSRGLADFYEQYF. Together with reference TRBV7-2 and TRBJ2-7, the CDR3 gives the full variable domain: GAGVSQSPSNKVTEKGKDVELRCDPISGHTALYWYRQSLGQGLEFLIYFQGNSAPDKSGLPSDRFSAERTGGSVSTLTIQRTQQEDSAVYLCASSRGLADFYEQYFGPGTRLTVT.

The chain carries TRBV27 and TRBJ1-6, with unresolved D. Trimming pared 4 bases from V and 0 bases from J, leaving 7 bases between. Germline V CDR1 and CDR2: MNHEY, SMNVEV (reference sequence). The CDR3 consists of 15 residues. CDR3 DNA sequence: TGTGCCAGCAGTTCCTCGAGCTCCTATAATTCACCCCTCCACTTT. Amino acids: CASSSSSSYNSPLHF.

This CDR3 is CASRDSGRGIGEQYF. DNA of the CDR3: TGTGCCAGCAGGGATAGCGGGAGGGGGATCGGCGAGCAGTACTTC. The chain carries TRBV6-6 and TRBJ2-7; 11 bases map to TRBD2. After removal of 6 bases from V and 6 bases from J, the junction contained 10 bases not matched to a gene. This CDR3 has 15 residues. Germline V gene lookup returns CDR1 MNHNY and CDR2 SVGAGI (reference sequence).

In this sample, this clone turned up once. This chain uses TRBV7-9 with TRBJ2-1, with 14 positions matching TRBD2. V lost 5 bases to trimming and J lost 12 bases; unmatched junction nucleotides: 6. Germline values: CDR1 SEHNR, CDR2 FQNEAQ (reference sequence). The CDR3 spans 14 residues. CDR3 nucleotides: TGTGCCAGCAGCCTCGGGACTAGCGGGGGCATGCAGTTCTTC. Translating gives CASSLGTSGGMQFF. Together with reference TRBV7-9 and TRBJ2-1, the CDR3 gives the full variable domain: DTGVSQNPRHKITKRGQNVTFRCDPISEHNRLYWYRQTLGQGPEFLTYFQNEAQLEKSRLLSDRFSAERPKGSFSTLEIQRTEQGDSAMYLCASSLGTSGGMQFFGPGTRLTVL.